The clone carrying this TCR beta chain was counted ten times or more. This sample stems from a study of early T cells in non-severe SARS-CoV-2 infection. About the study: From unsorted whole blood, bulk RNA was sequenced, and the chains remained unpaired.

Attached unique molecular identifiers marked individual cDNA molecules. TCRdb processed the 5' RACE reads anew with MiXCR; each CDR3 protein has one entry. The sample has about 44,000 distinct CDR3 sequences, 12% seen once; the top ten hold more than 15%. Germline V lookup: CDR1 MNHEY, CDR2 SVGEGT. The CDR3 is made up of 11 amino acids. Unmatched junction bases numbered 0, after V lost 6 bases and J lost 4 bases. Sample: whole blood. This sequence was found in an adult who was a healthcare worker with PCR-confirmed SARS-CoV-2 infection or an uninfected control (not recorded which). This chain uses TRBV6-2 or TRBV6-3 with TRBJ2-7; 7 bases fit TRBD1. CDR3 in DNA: TGTGCCAGCAGGACAGGGTACGAGCAGTACTTC. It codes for CASRTGYEQYF.